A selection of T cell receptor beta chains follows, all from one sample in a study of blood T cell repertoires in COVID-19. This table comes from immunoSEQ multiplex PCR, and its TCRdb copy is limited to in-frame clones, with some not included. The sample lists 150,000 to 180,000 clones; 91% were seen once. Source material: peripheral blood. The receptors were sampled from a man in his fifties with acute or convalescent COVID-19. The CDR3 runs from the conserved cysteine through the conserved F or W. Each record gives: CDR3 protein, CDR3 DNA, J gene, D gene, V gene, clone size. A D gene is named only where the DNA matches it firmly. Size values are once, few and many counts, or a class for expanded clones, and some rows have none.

CASNANQETQYF,TGTGCCAGCAACGCGAACCAAGAGACCCAGTACTTC,TRBJ2-5,-,TRBV2,-
CASPGAGSTEAFF,TGTGCCAGCCCCGGTGCGGGGAGCACTGAAGCTTTCTTT,TRBJ1-1,-,TRBV6-5,-
CASSPTGGTNEKLFF,TGTGCCAGCTCGCCCACAGGGGGAACTAATGAAAAACTGTTTTTT,TRBJ1-4,TRBD1,TRBV18,-
CASSSGQGVGREAFF,TGCGCCAGCAGCAGCGGACAGGGCGTAGGTCGTGAAGCTTTCTTT,TRBJ1-1,TRBD1,TRBV5-1,-
CASKGHGNNSPLHF,TGTGCCAGCAAAGGACACGGAAATAATTCACCCCTCCACTTT,TRBJ1-6,-,TRBV6-5,-
CASSRDRGPETQYF,TGTGCCAGCAGCCGGGACAGGGGGCCGGAGACCCAGTACTTC,TRBJ2-5,TRBD1,TRBV14,-
CSARKEYEQYF,TGCAGTGCTAGGAAGGAGTACGAGCAGTACTTC,TRBJ2-7,-,TRBV20-1,-
CASSLAGVTGELFF,TGTGCCAGTAGTCTTGCGGGAGTCACCGGGGAGCTGTTTTTT,TRBJ2-2,TRBD2,TRBV19,once
CASGPPLAGDYEQYF,TGCGCCAGCGGACCACCTCTAGCGGGAGACTACGAGCAGTACTTC,TRBJ2-7,TRBD2,TRBV10-2,-
CASSDDRLNTEAFF,TGTGCCAGCAGTGATGACAGGCTGAACACTGAAGCTTTCTTT,TRBJ1-1,-,TRBV27,-
CASSDPDRGRGSPLHF,TGTGCCAGCAGTGACCCGGACAGGGGCCGGGGGTCACCCCTCCACTTT,TRBJ1-6,TRBD1,TRBV25-1,few
CASSIAGSSYEQYF,TGTGCCAGTAGTATAGCCGGGAGCTCCTACGAGCAGTACTTC,TRBJ2-7,-,TRBV19,-
CASSAGTATVMKKLFF,TGTGCCAGCAGTGCCGGTACAGCCACTGTAATGAAAAAACTGTTTTTT,TRBJ1-4,-,TRBV25-1,-
CASSLNRDRGGNEQFF,TGTGCCAGCAGCTTAAACCGGGACAGGGGGGGAAATGAGCAGTTCTTC,TRBJ2-1,TRBD1,TRBV11-3,-
CAWSLRDSQNLF,TGTGCCTGGAGTCTCCGGGACAGCCAAAACCTATTC,TRBJ1-2,TRBD1,TRBV30,-
CASSLWTGVYEQYF,TGTGCCAGCAGCTTGTGGACAGGGGTATACGAGCAGTACTTC,TRBJ2-7,TRBD1,TRBV7-8,-
CATSPVYLAKNIQYF,TGTGCCACCAGTCCAGTTTATCTGGCCAAAAACATTCAGTACTTC,TRBJ2-4,-,TRBV15,-
CASSRTENTEAFF,TGCGCCAGCAGCCGGACAGAGAACACTGAAGCTTTCTTT,TRBJ1-1,-,TRBV4-1,-
CASSLGGLSTDTQYF,TGTGCCAGCAGCTTAGGCGGCCTCAGCACAGATACGCAGTATTTT,TRBJ2-3,-,TRBV11-1,-
CASSLGPPRGQGVAEAFF,TGTGCCAGCAGCTTGGGACCCCCCCGCGGACAGGGGGTTGCTGAAGCTTTCTTT,TRBJ1-1,TRBD1,TRBV5-4,-
CASSYSGLAGGNTGELFF,TGTGCCAGCAGTTACTCGGGACTAGCGGGGGGAAACACCGGGGAGCTGTTTTTT,TRBJ2-2,TRBD2,TRBV6-2/TRBV6-3,-
CASSLEPPYGGNSNQPQHF,TGTGCCAGCAGCTTAGAACCCCCATACGGGGGGAATAGCAATCAGCCCCAGCATTTT,TRBJ1-5,-,TRBV7-8,-
CAISELAGDVETQYF,TGTGCCATCAGTGAGTTAGCGGGAGATGTAGAGACCCAGTACTTC,TRBJ2-5,TRBD2,TRBV10-3,-
CASSDGRPNQPQHF,TGTGCCAGCAGTGACGGCAGGCCTAATCAGCCCCAGCATTTT,TRBJ1-5,-,TRBV2,-
CASSRNGEETQYF,TGCGCCAGCAGCCGAAACGGGGAAGAGACCCAGTACTTC,TRBJ2-5,-,TRBV5-1,-
CSASSGSSTYEQYF,TGCAGTGCGAGTAGCGGGAGCTCTACCTACGAGCAGTACTTC,TRBJ2-7,TRBD2,TRBV20-1,-
CASKQQDRVDTGELFF,TGCGCCAGCAAGCAACAGGACAGGGTGGACACCGGGGAGCTGTTTTTT,TRBJ2-2,TRBD1,TRBV5-1,once
CASTPGGVNEKLFF,TGTGCCAGCACCCCCGGGGGGGTAAATGAAAAACTGTTTTTT,TRBJ1-4,-,TRBV27,once
CASSLDRASADLMNTEAFF,TGCGCCAGCAGCTTGGACAGGGCCTCAGCCGACCTAATGAACACTGAAGCTTTCTTT,TRBJ1-1,-,TRBV5-1,-
CASSQTTGGWETQYF,TGTGCCAGCAGCCAAACCACAGGGGGCTGGGAGACCCAGTACTTC,TRBJ2-5,TRBD1,TRBV3-1/TRBV3-2,-
CASSYRQGQETQYF,TGTGCCAGCAGTTATAGACAGGGACAAGAGACCCAGTACTTC,TRBJ2-5,TRBD1,TRBV6-5,-
CASSSPGSGSSYNEQFF,TGTGCCAGCAGTTCGCCGGGGTCTGGGAGCTCCTACAATGAGCAGTTCTTC,TRBJ2-1,-,TRBV27,-
CASSLTGDTEAFF,TGTGCCAGCAGCTTAACAGGGGACACTGAAGCTTTCTTT,TRBJ1-1,TRBD1,TRBV7-9,-
CASGPPTGKGTEAFF,TGTGCCAGCGGACCCCCGACAGGGAAGGGAACTGAAGCTTTCTTT,TRBJ1-1,TRBD1,TRBV2,-
CASSALGSLNTGELFF,TGTGCCAGCAGTGCTCTAGGGAGCCTAAACACCGGGGAGCTGTTTTTT,TRBJ2-2,-,TRBV6-4,-
CASSPSPGGAGAFF,TGTGCCAGCAGTCCTAGCCCGGGGGGGGCGGGAGCTTTCTTT,TRBJ1-1,-,TRBV27,-
CASSLAGGGSPLHF,TGTGCCAGCAGCTTAGCAGGGGGTGGTTCACCCCTCCACTTT,TRBJ1-6,-,TRBV7-8,-
CASSQAAGNTGELFF,TGTGCCAGCAGTCAAGCTGCCGGGAACACCGGGGAGCTGTTTTTT,TRBJ2-2,-,TRBV3-1/TRBV3-2,-
CASSTGHIYNEQFF,TGTGCCAGTAGCACGGGACACATTTACAATGAGCAGTTCTTC,TRBJ2-1,-,TRBV19,-
CASSQRRSGSTQYF,TGTGCCAGCAGCCAACGACGTTCCGGGAGTACGCAGTATTTT,TRBJ2-3,-,TRBV5-6,-
CASSVVASGAPYEQYF,TGTGCCAGCAGCGTAGTGGCTAGCGGAGCACCCTACGAGCAGTACTTC,TRBJ2-7,TRBD2,TRBV9,once
CASSLNGDRGYEQYF,TGTGCCAGCAGTTTAAATGGAGACAGGGGCTACGAGCAGTACTTC,TRBJ2-7,TRBD1,TRBV27,-
CAISEQGTSYNSPLHF,TGTGCCATCAGTGAGCAGGGAACGTCCTATAATTCACCCCTCCACTTT,TRBJ1-6,-,TRBV10-3,-
CASSQDTGIGGETQYF,TGCGCCAGCAGCCAAGATACCGGGATCGGGGGAGAGACCCAGTACTTC,TRBJ2-5,-,TRBV4-1,-
CASSPRQMNTEAFF,TGTGCCAGTAGTCCCAGACAGATGAACACTGAAGCTTTCTTT,TRBJ1-1,-,TRBV19,once